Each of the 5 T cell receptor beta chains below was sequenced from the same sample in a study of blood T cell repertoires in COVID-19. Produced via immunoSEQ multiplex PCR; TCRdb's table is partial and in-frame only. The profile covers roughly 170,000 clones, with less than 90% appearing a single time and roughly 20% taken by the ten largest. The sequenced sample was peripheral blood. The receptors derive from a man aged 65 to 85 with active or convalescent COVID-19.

CDR3 in amino acids: CASSQARQRLFTDTQYF. For the CDR3, the DNA is TGCGCCAGCAGCCAAGCTCGACAACGATTATTCACAGATACGCAGTATTTT. This chain joins TRBV4-1 and TRBJ2-3; no firm D call. The CDR3 spans 17 residues. V was shortened by 1 base and J by 2 bases, with 16 bases between the two germline ends. CDR1 and CDR2 (germline): MGHRA, YSYEKL.

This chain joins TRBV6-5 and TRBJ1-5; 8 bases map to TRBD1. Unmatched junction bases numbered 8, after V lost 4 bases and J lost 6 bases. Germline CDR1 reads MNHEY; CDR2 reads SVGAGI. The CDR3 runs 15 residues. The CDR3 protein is CASSFGQGSVQPQHF. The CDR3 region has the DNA TGTGCCAGCAGTTTCGGACAGGGAAGCGTTCAGCCCCAGCATTTT.

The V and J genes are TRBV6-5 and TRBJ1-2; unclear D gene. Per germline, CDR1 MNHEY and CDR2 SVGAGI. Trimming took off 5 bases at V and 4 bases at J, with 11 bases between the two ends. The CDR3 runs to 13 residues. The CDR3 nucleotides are TGTGCCAGCAGTCGCCAGGTTGGCTATGGCTACACCTTC. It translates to CASSRQVGYGYTF.

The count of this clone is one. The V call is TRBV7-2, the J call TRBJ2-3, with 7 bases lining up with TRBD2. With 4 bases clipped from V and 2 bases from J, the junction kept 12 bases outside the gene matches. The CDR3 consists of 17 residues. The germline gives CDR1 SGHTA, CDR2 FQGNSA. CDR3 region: CASSSGLTGGITDTQYF. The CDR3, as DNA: TGTGCCAGCAGCTCGGGGCTAACGGGGGGAATCACAGATACGCAGTATTTT.

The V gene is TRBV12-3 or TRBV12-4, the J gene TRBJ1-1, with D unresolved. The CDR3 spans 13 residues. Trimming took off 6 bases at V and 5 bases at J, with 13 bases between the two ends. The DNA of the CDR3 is TGTGCCAGCAGGATACATGGTGTTACTGAAGCTTTCTTT. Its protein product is CASRIHGVTEAFF.